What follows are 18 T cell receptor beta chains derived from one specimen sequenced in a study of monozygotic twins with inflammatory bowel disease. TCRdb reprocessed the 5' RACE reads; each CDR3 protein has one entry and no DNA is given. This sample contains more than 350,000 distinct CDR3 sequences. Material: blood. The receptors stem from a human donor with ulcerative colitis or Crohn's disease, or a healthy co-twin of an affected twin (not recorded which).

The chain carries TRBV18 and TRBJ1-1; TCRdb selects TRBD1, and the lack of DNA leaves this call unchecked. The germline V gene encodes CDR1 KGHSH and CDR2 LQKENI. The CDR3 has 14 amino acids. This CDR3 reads CASSPNQGNTGAFF.

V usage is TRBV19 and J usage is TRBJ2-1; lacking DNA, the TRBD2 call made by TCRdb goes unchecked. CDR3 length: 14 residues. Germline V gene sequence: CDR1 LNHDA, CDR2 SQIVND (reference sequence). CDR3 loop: CASTRGAPNNEQFF.

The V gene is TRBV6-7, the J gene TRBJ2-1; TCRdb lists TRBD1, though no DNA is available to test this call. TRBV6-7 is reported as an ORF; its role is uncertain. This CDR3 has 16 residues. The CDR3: CASPHQGGGHGSEQFF.

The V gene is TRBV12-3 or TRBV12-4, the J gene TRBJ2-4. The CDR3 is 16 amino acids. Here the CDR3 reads CASSLGFKLAKNIQYF.

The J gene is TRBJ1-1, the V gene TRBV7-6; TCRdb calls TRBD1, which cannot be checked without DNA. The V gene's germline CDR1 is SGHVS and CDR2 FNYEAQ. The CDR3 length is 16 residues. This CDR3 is CASSPGAGSWTTEAFF.

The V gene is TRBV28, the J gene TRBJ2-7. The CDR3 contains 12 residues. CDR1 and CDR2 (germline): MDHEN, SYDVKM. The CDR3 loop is CASCLRLREQYF. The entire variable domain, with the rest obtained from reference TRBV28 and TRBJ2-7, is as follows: DVKVTQSSRYLVKRTGEKVFLECVQDMDHENMFWYRQDPGLGLRLIYFSYDVKMKEKGDIPEGYSVSREKKERFSLILESASTNQTSMYLCASCLRLREQYFGPGTRLTVT.

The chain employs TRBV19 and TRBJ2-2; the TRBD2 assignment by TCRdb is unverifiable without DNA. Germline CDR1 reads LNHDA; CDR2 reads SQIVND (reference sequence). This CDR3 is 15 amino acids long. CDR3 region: CASSSALGRTGELFF.

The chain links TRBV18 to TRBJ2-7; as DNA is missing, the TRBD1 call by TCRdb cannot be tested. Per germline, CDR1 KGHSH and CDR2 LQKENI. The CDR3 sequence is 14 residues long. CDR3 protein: CASSPNGAYYEQYF.

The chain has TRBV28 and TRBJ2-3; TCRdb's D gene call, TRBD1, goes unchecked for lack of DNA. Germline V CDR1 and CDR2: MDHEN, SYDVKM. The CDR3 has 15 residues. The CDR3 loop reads CASSLFGGGTDTQYF. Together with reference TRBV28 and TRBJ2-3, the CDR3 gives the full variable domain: DVKVTQSSRYLVKRTGEKVFLECVQDMDHENMFWYRQDPGLGLRLIYFSYDVKMKEKGDIPEGYSVSREKKERFSLILESASTNQTSMYLCASSLFGGGTDTQYFGPGTRLTVL.

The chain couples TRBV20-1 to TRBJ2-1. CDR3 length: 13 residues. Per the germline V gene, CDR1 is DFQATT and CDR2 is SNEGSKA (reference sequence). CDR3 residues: CSLYGFRVNEQFF.

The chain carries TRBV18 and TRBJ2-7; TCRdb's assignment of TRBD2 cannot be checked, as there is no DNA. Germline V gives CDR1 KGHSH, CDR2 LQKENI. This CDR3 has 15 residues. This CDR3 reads CASSPISGGFYEQYF.

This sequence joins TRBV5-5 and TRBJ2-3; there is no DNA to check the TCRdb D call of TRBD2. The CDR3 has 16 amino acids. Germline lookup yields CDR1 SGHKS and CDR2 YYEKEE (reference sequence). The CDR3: CASSLVLAGVRDTQYF. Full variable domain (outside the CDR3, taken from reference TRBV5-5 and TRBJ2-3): DAGVTQSPTHLIKTRGQQVTLRCSPISGHKSVSWYQQVLGQGPQFIFQYYEKEERGRGNFPDRFSARQFPNYSSELNVNALLLGDSALYLCASSLVLAGVRDTQYFGPGTRLTVL.

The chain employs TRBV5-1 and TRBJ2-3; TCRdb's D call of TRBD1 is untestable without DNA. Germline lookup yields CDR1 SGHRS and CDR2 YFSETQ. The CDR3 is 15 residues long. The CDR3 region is CASSLDSWGTDTQYF.

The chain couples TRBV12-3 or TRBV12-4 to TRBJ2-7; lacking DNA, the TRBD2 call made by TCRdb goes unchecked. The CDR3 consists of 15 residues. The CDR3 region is CASTPTSSGSYEQYF.

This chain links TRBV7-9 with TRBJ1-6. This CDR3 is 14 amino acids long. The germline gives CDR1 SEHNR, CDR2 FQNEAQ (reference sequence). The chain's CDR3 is CASSSGGINSPLHF.

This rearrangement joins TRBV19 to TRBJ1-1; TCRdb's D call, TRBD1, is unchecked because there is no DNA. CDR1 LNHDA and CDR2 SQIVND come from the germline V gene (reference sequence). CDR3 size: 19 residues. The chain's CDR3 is CASTTNGGGVVWGGTEAFF.

The CDR3 reads CASSLREGQYF. The chain employs TRBV14 and TRBJ2-7; the TCRdb D gene call, TRBD2, has no DNA to confirm it. Germline V gene data show CDR1 as SGHDN and CDR2 as FVKESK. This CDR3 has 11 amino acids.

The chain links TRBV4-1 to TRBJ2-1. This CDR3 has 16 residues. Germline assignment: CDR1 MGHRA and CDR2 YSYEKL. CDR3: CASSQVKVSSYNEQFF.